This entry describes one T cell receptor (beta chain). TCR sequencing used cDNA made by reverse transcription of extracted RNA. Assay: immunoSEQ multiplex PCR; the TCRdb copy retains only in-frame clones and omits some. This table has roughly 250,000 clones, about two thirds appearing once. The data were taken from a study of CD8+ T cells in alopecia areata. The CDR3 runs 13 residues. V shed 5 bases and J shed 2 bases, with 8 bases lying between them. The germline V gene has CDR1 SGHTA and CDR2 FQGNSA. The source was CD4+ T cells sorted from blood, collected at week 0. The chain links TRBV7-2 to TRBJ2-3; D call uncertain. This TCR was sampled from a human donor with alopecia areata. The CDR3 sequence is CASSLLPTDTQYF. In DNA form, the CDR3 reads TGTGCCAGCAGCCTACTACCCACAGATACGCAGTATTTT.